This T cell receptor beta chain emerged from a study of blood T cell repertoires in COVID-19. Study in general: The origin of the acute and convalescent COVID-19 samples was the United States, Italy and Spain.

Trimming at V came to 2 bases and at J to 7 bases, leaving 4 bases not matched to a gene. The V gene's germline CDR1 is LGHNA and CDR2 YNFKEQ. CDR3 size: 15 residues. The assay was immunoSEQ multiplex PCR, and TCRdb's table has in-frame clones only and misses some. The repertoire includes about 42,000 clones, almost 80% of them detected once, and around a third sits in the top ten. This clonotype originated in a woman over 75 with acute or convalescent COVID-19. Material for sequencing was peripheral blood. The V call is TRBV4-2, the J call TRBJ2-1; 11 bases align to TRBD2. The CDR3 region has the DNA TGTGCCAGCAGCCAATTACTAGCGGGAGTTAATGAGCAGTTCTTC. This gives the protein CASSQLLAGVNEQFF.